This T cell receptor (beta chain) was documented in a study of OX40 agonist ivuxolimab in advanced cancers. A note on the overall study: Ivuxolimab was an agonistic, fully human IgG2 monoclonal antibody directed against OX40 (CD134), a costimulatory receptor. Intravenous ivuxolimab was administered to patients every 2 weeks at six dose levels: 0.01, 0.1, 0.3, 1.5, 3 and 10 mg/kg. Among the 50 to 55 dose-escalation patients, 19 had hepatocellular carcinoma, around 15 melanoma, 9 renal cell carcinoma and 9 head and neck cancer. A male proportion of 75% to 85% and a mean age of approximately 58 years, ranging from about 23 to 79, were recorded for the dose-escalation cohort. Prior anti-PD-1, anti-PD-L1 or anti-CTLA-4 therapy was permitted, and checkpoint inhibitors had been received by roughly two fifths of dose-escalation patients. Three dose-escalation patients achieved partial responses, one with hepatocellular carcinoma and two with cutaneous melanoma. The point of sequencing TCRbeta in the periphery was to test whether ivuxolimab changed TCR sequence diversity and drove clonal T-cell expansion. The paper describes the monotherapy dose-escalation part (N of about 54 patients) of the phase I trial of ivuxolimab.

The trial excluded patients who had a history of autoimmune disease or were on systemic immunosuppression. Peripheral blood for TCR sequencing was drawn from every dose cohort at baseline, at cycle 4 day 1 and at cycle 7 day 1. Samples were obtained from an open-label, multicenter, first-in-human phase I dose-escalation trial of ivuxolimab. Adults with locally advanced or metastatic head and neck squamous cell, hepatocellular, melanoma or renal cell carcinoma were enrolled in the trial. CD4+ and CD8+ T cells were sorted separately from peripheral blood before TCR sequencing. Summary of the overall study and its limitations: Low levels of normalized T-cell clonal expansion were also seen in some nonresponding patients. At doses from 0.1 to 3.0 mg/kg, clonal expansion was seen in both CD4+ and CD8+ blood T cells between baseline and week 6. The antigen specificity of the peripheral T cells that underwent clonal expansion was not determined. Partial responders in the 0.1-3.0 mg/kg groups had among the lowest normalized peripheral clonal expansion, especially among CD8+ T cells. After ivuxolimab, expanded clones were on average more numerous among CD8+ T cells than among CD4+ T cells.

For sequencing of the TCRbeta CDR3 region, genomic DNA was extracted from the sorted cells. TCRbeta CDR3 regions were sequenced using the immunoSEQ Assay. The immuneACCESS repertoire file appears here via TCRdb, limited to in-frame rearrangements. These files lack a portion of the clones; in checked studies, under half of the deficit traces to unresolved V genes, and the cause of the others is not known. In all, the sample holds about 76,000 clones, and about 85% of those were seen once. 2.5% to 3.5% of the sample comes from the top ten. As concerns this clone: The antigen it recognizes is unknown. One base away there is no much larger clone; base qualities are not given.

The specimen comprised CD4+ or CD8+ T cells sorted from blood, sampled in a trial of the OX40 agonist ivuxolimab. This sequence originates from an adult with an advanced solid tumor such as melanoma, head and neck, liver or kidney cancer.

The nucleotides read TGTGCCAGCAGCTGGTCGGGGGGGATCTATGGCTACACCTTC. This translates into CASSWSGGIYGYTF. This sequence uses TRBV7-2 and TRBJ1-2; the D segment could be TRBD1, given 5 matching bases. Spanning cysteine to phenylalanine, the CDR3 consists of 14 amino acids. Only CDR3 DNA is held: 42 bases, read in frame from base 1. V sheds 4 bases and J sheds 4 bases, leaving 13 bases between their ends. Per the germline V gene, SGHTA is the CDR1 and FQGNSA is the CDR2.